The clone carrying this TCR beta chain has a handful of counts. This sample was taken from a study of OX40 agonist ivuxolimab in advanced cancers. On the study more broadly: All patients had ivuxolimab intravenously every 2 weeks at 0.01 to 10 mg/kg.

The assay was immunoSEQ multiplex PCR, and TCRdb's table has in-frame clones only and misses some. Of over 70,000 clones detected, 90% appear once; the ten largest clones hold 11%. The CDR3 is 16 residues long. Trimming at V came to 9 bases and at J to 0 bases, leaving 11 bases not matched to a gene. Germline loops: CDR1 LGHNT, CDR2 FRNRAP. Sequencing used CD4+ or CD8+ T cells sorted from blood, obtained in a trial of the OX40 agonist ivuxolimab. V and J are TRBV12-5 and TRBJ1-5; 7 bases map to TRBD1. This TCR was recovered from an adult with an advanced solid tumor such as melanoma, head and neck, liver or kidney cancer. The DNA for the CDR3 is TGTGCTAGATTGAGGGGGCTGGTATATAGCAATCAGCCCCAGCATTTT. This gives the protein CARLRGLVYSNQPQHF. Filled out from reference TRBV12-5 and TRBJ1-5, the complete variable domain reads DARVTQTPRHKVTEMGQEVTMRCQPILGHNTVFWYRQTMMQGLELLAYFRNRAPLDDSGMPKDRFSAEMPDATLATLKIQPSEPRDSAVYFCARLRGLVYSNQPQHFGDGTRLSIL.